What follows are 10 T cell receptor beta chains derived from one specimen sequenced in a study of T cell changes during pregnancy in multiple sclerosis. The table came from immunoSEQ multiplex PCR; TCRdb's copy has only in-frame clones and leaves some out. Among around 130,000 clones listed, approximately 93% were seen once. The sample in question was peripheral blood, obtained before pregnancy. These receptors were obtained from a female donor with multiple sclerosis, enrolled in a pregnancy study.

CDR3 coding DNA: TGTGCCAGCAGTTACCTCTCGACAGGGGAGGATGGCTACACCTTC. The encoded protein is CASSYLSTGEDGYTF. This rearrangement joins TRBV6-5 to TRBJ1-2, with 8 bases aligning to TRBD1. CDR3 length: 15 amino acids. J lost 6 bases, V lost 2 bases, and 8 bases had no gene match. Germline V gene lookup returns CDR1 MNHEY and CDR2 SVGAGI.

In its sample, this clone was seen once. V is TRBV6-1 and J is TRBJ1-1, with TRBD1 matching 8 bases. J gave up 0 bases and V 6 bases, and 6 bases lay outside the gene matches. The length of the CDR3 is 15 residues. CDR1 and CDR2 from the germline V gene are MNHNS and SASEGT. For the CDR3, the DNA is TGTGCCAGCAGCCCTAGGGACAGGATGAACACTGAAGCTTTCTTT. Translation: CASSPRDRMNTEAFF.

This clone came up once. CDR3 coding DNA: TGTGCCAGCAGTTGGAGCAGGGAGGGGACTGAAGCTTTCTTT. Its protein product is CASSWSREGTEAFF. This chain connects TRBV6-1 to TRBJ1-1; TRBD1 is a possible D gene (5 bases). This CDR3 is 14 amino acids long. From germline, CDR1 is MNHNS and CDR2 SASEGT. Trimming took 5 bases from V and 5 from J, leaving 15 bases between them.

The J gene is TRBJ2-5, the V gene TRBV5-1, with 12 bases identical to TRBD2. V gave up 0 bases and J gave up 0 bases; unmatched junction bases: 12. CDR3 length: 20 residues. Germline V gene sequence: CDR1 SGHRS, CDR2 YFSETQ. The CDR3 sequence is CASSLEPPGLAGEYQETQYF. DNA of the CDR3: TGCGCCAGCAGCTTGGAGCCTCCGGGACTAGCGGGCGAGTACCAAGAGACCCAGTACTTC.

The CDR3 loop is CASSFGQGRTGYTF. The CDR3 nucleotides read TGTGCCAGCAGCTTCGGACAGGGGAGGACCGGCTACACCTTC. The J gene is TRBJ1-2, the V gene TRBV5-6; 9 bases fit TRBD1. V lost 2 bases to trimming and J lost 8 bases; unmatched junction nucleotides: 7. Germline CDR1 reads SGHDT; CDR2 reads YYEEEE. The CDR3 loop spans 14 amino acids.

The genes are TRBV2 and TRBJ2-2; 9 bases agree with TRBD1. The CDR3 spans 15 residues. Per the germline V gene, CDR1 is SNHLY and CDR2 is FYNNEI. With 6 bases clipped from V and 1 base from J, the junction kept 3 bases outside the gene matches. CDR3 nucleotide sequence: TGTGCCAGCAGGGGGGACAGGGTGAACACCGGGGAGCTGTTTTTT. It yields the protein CASRGDRVNTGELFF.

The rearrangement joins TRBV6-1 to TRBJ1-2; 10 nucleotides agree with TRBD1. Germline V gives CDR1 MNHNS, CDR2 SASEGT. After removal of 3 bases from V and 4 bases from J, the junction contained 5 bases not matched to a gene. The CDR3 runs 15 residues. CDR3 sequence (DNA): TGTGCCAGCAGTGAGACAGGGGGCGCAGGCTATGGCTACACCTTC. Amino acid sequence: CASSETGGAGYGYTF.

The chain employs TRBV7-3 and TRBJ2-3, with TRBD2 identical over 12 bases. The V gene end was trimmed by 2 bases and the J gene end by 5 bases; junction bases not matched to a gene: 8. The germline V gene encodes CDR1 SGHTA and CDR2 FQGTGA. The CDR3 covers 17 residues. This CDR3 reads CASSLQASGGAVDTQYF. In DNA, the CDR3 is TGTGCCAGCAGCTTACAGGCTAGCGGGGGGGCCGTAGATACGCAGTATTTT.

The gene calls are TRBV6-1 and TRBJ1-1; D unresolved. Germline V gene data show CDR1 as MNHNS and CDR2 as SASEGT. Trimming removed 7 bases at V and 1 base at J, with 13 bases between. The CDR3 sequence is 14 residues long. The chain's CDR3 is CASTYAERNTEAFF. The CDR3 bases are TGTGCCAGCACCTACGCGGAGAGGAACACTGAAGCTTTCTTT.

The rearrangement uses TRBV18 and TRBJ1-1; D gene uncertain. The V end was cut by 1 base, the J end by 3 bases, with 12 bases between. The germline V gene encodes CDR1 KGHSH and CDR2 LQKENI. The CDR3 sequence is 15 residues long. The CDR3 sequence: CASSPREQTDTEAFF. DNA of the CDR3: TGTGCCAGCTCACCACGGGAGCAGACGGACACTGAAGCTTTCTTT.